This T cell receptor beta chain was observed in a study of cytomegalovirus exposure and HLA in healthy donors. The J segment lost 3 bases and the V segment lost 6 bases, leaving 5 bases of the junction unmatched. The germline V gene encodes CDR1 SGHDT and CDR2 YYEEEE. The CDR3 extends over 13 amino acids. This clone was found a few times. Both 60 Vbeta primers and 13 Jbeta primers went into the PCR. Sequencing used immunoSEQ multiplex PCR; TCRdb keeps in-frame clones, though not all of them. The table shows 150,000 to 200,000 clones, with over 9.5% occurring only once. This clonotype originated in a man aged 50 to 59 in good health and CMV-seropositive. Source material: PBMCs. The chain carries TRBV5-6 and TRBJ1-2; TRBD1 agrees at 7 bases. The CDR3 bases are TGTGCCAGCACCGAGACAGGGTACTATGGCTACACCTTC. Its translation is CASTETGYYGYTF. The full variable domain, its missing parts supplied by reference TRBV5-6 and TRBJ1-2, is DAGVTQSPTHLIKTRGQQVTLRCSPKSGHDTVSWYQQALGQGPQFIFQYYEEEERQRGNFPDRFSGHQFPNYSSELNVNALLLGDSALYLCASTETGYYGYTFGSGTRLTVV.